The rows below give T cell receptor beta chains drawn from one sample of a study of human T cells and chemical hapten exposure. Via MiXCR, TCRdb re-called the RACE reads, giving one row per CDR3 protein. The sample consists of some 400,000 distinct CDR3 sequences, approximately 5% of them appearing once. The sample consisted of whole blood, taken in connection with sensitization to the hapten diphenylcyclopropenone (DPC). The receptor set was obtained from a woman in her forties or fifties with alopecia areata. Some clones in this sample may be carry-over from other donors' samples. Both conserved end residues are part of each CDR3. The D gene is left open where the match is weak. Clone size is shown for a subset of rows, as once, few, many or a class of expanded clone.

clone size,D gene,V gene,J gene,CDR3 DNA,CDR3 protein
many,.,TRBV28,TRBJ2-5,TGTGCCAGCAGTGGCGGGGCCCAAGAGACCCAGTACTTC,CASSGGAQETQYF
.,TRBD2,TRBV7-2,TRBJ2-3,TGTGCCAGCAGCTTAGTTGGGACTAGCGCCACAGATACGCAGTATTTT,CASSLVGTSATDTQYF
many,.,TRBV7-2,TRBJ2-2,TGTGCCAGCAGCTTAGTGGGGGCGGGCACCGGGGAGCTGTTTTTT,CASSLVGAGTGELFF
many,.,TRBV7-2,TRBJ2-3,TGTGCCAGCAGCTTCCGGGTCACAGATACGCAGTATTTT,CASSFRVTDTQYF
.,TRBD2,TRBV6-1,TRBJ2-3,TGTGCCAGCAGTGGGATTAGCGGGGGGGCGACAGATACGCAGTATTTT,CASSGISGGATDTQYF
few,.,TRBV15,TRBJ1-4,TGTGCCACCAGTCCGGACAGAAGTAATGAAAAACTGTTTTTT,CATSPDRSNEKLFF
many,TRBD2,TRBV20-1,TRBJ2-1,TGCAGTGCTCCCCTTAGCGGGAGGGCCAGTGAGCAGTTCTTC,CSAPLSGRASEQFF
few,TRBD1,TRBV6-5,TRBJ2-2,TGTGCCAGCAGTTTTCCGGGACAGGGGGCCGGGGAGCTGTTTTTT,CASSFPGQGAGELFF
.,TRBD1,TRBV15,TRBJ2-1,TGTGCCACCAGCAGAGGACAGGGTGTGGATGAGCAGTTCTTC,CATSRGQGVDEQFF
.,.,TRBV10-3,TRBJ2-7,TGTGCCATCGGGACCGTCACCTACGAGCAGTACTTC,CAIGTVTYEQYF
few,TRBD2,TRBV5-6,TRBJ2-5,TGTGCCAGCAGCTTGGATAGCGGGAGTGAGACCCAGTACTTC,CASSLDSGSETQYF
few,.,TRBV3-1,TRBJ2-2,TGTGCCAGCAGCCAAGGGGGGCATCCCGGGGAGCTGTTTTTT,CASSQGGHPGELFF
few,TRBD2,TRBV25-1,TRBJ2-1,TGTGCCAGCAGCCCCGTCGGGGGGGCCTACAATGAGCAGTTCTTC,CASSPVGGAYNEQFF
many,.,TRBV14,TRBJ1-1,TGTGCCAGCAGCCCCACCGCGGGGAACACTGAAGCTTTCTTT,CASSPTAGNTEAFF
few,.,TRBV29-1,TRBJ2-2,TGCAGCGCCCGGACACGGGCCAACACCGGGGAGCTGTTTTTT,CSARTRANTGELFF
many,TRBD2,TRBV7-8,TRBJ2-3,TGTGCCAGCAGCTTCGGGACTAGCGGGGGTCCAGATACGCAGTATTTT,CASSFGTSGGPDTQYF
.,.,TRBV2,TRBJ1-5,TGTGCCAGCTCAGAACTCACAAGCAATCAGCCCCAGCATTTT,CASSELTSNQPQHF
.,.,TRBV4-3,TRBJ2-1,TGCGCCAGCAGCCGAGACGGGGCAAGCTCCTACAATGAGCAGTTCTTC,CASSRDGASSYNEQFF
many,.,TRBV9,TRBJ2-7,TGTGCCAGCAGCGTAGAAGTAGGGCCCTACGAGCAGTACTTC,CASSVEVGPYEQYF
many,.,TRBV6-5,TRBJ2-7,TGTGCCAGTACCCCGGGGACCCTCTACGAGCAGTACTTC,CASTPGTLYEQYF
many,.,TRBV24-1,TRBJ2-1,TGTGCCACCAGTGCTGGGGGTGACACCGGGACCTACAATGAGCAGTTCTTC,CATSAGGDTGTYNEQFF
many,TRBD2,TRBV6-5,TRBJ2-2,TGTGCCAGCAGTTATTCACTAGCGGGAGGGCGCACCGGGGAGCTGTTTTTT,CASSYSLAGGRTGELFF
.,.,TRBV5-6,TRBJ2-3,TGTGCCAGCAGCTTGACATCCGGGACCCGGCGCACAGATACGCAGTATTTT,CASSLTSGTRRTDTQYF
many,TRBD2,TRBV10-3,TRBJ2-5,TGTGCCATTGCTAGCGGAGAGACCCAGTACTTC,CAIASGETQYF
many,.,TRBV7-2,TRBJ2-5,TGTGCCAGCAGCTCCCGGACTCCCTATGCCCCTTTCGAAGAGACCCAGTACTTC,CASSSRTPYAPFEETQYF
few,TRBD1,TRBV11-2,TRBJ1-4,TGTGCCAGCAGCTCCCGGACAGGGCACACAACTAATGAAAAACTGTTTTTT,CASSSRTGHTTNEKLFF
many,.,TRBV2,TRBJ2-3,TGTGCCAGCAGCCAAATAGCAGATACGCAGTATTTT,CASSQIADTQYF
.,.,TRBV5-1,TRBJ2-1,TGCGCCAGCAGCTTGCTCGGGACTCTGGGGGGTGAGCAGTTCTTC,CASSLLGTLGGEQFF
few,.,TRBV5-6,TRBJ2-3,TGTGCCAGCAGGGGGATTGGCACAGATACGCAGTATTTT,CASRGIGTDTQYF
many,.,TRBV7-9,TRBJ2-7,TGTGCCAGCAGCCCGGGACTCCCACACTACGAGCAGTACTTC,CASSPGLPHYEQYF